Shown below are 3 T cell receptor beta chains from a single sample sequenced in a study of OX40 agonist ivuxolimab in advanced cancers. Generated by immunoSEQ multiplex PCR, the TCRdb table keeps only in-frame clones and is missing some. The table has 55,000 to 70,000 clones, roughly 85% seen once. The sequenced sample was CD4+ or CD8+ T cells sorted from blood, obtained in a trial of the OX40 agonist ivuxolimab. These receptors were taken from an adult with an advanced solid tumor such as melanoma, head and neck, liver or kidney cancer.

This chain uses TRBV7-8 with TRBJ2-5; no clear D. The J call may be in error: the DNA end matches TRBJ2-7 better. CDR1 is SGHVS and CDR2 is FQNEAQ in the germline V gene. This CDR3 has 16 amino acids. The CDR3 DNA follows: TGTGCCAGCAGCTTAGGGCCAGCGACCAATGGCTACGAGCAGTACTTC. Residues: CASSLGPATNGYEQYF.

The chain has TRBV4-2 and TRBJ1-4; D unresolved. The CDR3 contains 16 residues. The ends were cut back, 4 bases at V and 0 bases at J, with 12 bases in the middle. In germline, CDR1 is LGHNA, CDR2 YNFKEQ. Here the CDR3 reads CASSPRSDPTNEKLFF. The CDR3 DNA follows: TGTGCCAGCAGCCCCAGATCGGATCCAACTAATGAAAAACTGTTTTTT.

The rearrangement links TRBV7-3 to TRBJ2-1; 10 nucleotides align to TRBD2. The CDR3 length is 17 residues. V shed 4 bases, J shed 5 bases, and the junction held 11 bases outside the gene matches. The germline V gene has CDR1 SGHTA and CDR2 FQGTGA. The DNA for the CDR3 is TGTGCCAGCAGCTACGGATTATGGACTAGCGGACACAATGAGCAGTTCTTC. As protein: CASSYGLWTSGHNEQFF.